This TCR beta chain came from a study of breast tumors, draining lymph nodes, adjacent tissues. Trimming took off 2 bases at V and 5 bases at J, with 8 bases between the two ends. This CDR3 is built from 13 residues. Germline assignment: CDR1 KGHSH and CDR2 LQKENI. Breast cancer patients provided tissue from their axillary draining lymph nodes. General observations from the study: Tumor and nontumor repertoires were significantly more similar in luminal-like than in basal-like breast cancer.

There are many counts of this clonotype. Its antigen is not known. TCRdb ran MiXCR on the multiplex PCR reads and lists one entry per CDR3 protein. The profile shows fewer than 200,000 distinct CDR3 sequences, roughly a third of them singletons. This clonotype was obtained from a female donor with breast cancer. Some clones in this sample may be carry-over from other donors' samples. The material sequenced was axillary lymph node tissue. The chain employs TRBV18 and TRBJ2-3; D is perhaps TRBD1 or TRBD2 (6 bases each). The CDR3 DNA sequence: TGTGCCAGCTCACCAGGAGGGGGAGATACGCAGTATTTT. It translates to CASSPGGGDTQYF. The full variable domain, its missing parts supplied by reference TRBV18 and TRBJ2-3, is NAGVMQNPRHLVRRRGQEARLRCSPMKGHSHVYWYRQLPEEGLKFMVYLQKENIIDESGMPKERFSAEFPKEGPSILRIQQVVRGDSAAYFCASSPGGGDTQYFGPGTRLTVL.